The T cell receptor beta chain described here comes from a study of shared clonotypes between healthy human individuals. Study summary: CD8 memory received one plate per donor, CD8 naive two, CD4 memory three and CD4 naive three.

In the CD4+ fraction, cells were divided into CD45RA+ naive and CD45RA-negative memory subsets. Generated by immunoSEQ multiplex PCR, the TCRdb table keeps only in-frame clones and is missing some. The sample lists around 240,000 clones; about 69% were seen once. This clone has a handful of counts. Material for sequencing was memory CD4+ T cells sorted from blood. Stated subset: CD45RA-negative fraction. The TCR sequence derives from a man aged 25-45 years in good health.

CDR3 region: CASSQLGGTSTDTQYF. CDR3 nucleotide sequence: TGTGCCAGCAGCCAGCTGGGGGGGACTAGCACAGATACGCAGTATTTT. This rearrangement joins TRBV11-2 to TRBJ2-3, with TRBD2 matching 7 bases. The CDR3 is 16 amino acids. CDR1 and CDR2 from the germline V gene are SGHAT and FQNNGV. The trim removed 5 bases at V and 0 bases at J, leaving 8 bases unmatched.